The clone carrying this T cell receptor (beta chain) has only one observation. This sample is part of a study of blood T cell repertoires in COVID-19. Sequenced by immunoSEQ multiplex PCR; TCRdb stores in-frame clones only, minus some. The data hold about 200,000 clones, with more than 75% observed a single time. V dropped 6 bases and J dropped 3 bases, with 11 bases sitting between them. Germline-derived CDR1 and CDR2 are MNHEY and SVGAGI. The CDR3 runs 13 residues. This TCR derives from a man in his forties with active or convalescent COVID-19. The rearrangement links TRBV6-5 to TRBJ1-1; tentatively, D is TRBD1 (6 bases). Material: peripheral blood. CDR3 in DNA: TGTGCCAGCAGCCGAGGACAGTACACTGAAGCTTTCTTT. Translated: CASSRGQYTEAFF.